This entry lists 8 T cell receptor beta chains sequenced from one sample in a study of T-cell reconstitution after alpha-beta-depleted transplantation in children. Researchers prepared the TCRbeta library using unique molecular identifiers, the study reports. TCRdb ran MiXCR on the PCR reads and lists one entry per CDR3 protein. The sample lists some 400,000 distinct CDR3 sequences, around 20% seen once, with less than 4.5% in the top ten. The starting material was PBMCs from the stem cell graft donor, obtained from the stem cell graft. The receptors derive from a human donor who donated a stem cell graft to a child with acute myeloid leukemia.

This clonotype was seen ten or more times. This rearrangement joins TRBV6-6 to TRBJ2-5; TRBD1 is a possible D gene (6 bases). The length of the CDR3 is 16 residues. V lost 4 bases, J lost 0 bases, and 15 bases lay in between. Germline-derived CDR1 and CDR2 are MNHNY and SVGAGI (reference sequence). The CDR3 is CASSSLDRMYQETQYF. The DNA of the CDR3 is TGTGCCAGCAGTTCCCTGGACAGAATGTACCAAGAGACCCAGTACTTC.

This clonotype was recorded many times. This chain uses TRBV6-1 with TRBJ2-2; 11 positions match TRBD2. The germline gives CDR1 MNHNS, CDR2 SASEGT. Losses at the gene ends were 4 bases for V and 1 base for J; bases not matched to a gene: 2. There are 16 residues in the CDR3. The CDR3 loop is CASSGTSGRNTGELFF. The CDR3 DNA follows: TGTGCCAGCAGTGGGACTAGCGGGCGGAACACCGGGGAGCTGTTTTTT.

This clonotype was observed once. The V and J genes are TRBV12-3 or TRBV12-4 and TRBJ2-3; 8 nucleotides align to TRBD2. The trim removed 5 bases at V and 4 bases at J, leaving 8 bases unmatched. The CDR3 runs 15 residues. The chain's CDR3 is CASSMGGRFSDTQYF. The CDR3 coding sequence is TGTGCCAGCAGTATGGGCGGGAGGTTTTCAGATACGCAGTATTTT.

The rearrangement uses TRBV12-3 or TRBV12-4 and TRBJ2-3; D is perhaps TRBD2 (6 bases). V gave up 1 base and J gave up 2 bases, with 7 bases separating them. The CDR3 runs to 14 residues. CDR3 loop: CASSLGGVTDTQYF. The CDR3 region has the DNA TGTGCCAGCAGTTTAGGGGGGGTCACAGATACGCAGTATTTT.

V gene TRBV29-1 combines with J gene TRBJ2-5; no definite D call. This CDR3 spans 12 amino acids. Germline V gives CDR1 SQVTM, CDR2 ANQGSEA. Trimming removed 7 bases at V and 2 bases at J, with 11 bases between. The CDR3 DNA follows: TGCAGCGCGTCACAGAGACAAGAGACCCAGTACTTC. Translation gives CSASQRQETQYF.

This clonotype has ten or more counts. This rearrangement joins TRBV6-5 to TRBJ2-3; 7 bases align to TRBD1. Germline assignment: CDR1 MNHEY and CDR2 SVGAGI. V was pared by 6 bases and J by 2 bases, with 11 bases of the junction left unmatched. CDR3 size: 16 residues. DNA of the CDR3: TGTGCCAGCAGATTACCCGGGACAGAAAACACAGATACGCAGTATTTT. This encodes CASRLPGTENTDTQYF.

This clonotype was detected a few times. The CDR3 reads CASSSNSDGPQYF. The CDR3 DNA follows: TGTGCCAGCAGTTCCAATAGCGACGGGCCCCAGTACTTC. The rearrangement joins TRBV7-3 to TRBJ2-5; TRBD2 is a possible D gene (5 bases). Germline V gene sequence: CDR1 SGHTA, CDR2 FQGTGA. CDR3 size: 13 residues. V was shortened by 6 bases and J by 9 bases, with 17 bases between the two germline ends.

The genes are TRBV5-1 and TRBJ2-1; TRBD2 is a possible D gene (7 bases). Between the trimmed V and J ends, which lost 0 bases and 3 bases, there was a span of 13 bases. This CDR3 is 16 amino acids long. The germline gives CDR1 SGHRS, CDR2 YFSETQ. Written as DNA, the CDR3 is TGCGCCAGCAGCTTGGACGGGGGGCATGGCTACAATGAGCAGTTCTTC. This codes for CASSLDGGHGYNEQFF. Full variable domain (outside the CDR3, taken from reference TRBV5-1 and TRBJ2-1): KAGVTQTPRYLIKTRGQQVTLSCSPISGHRSVSWYQQTPGQGLQFLFEYFSETQRNKGNFPGRFSGRQFSNSRSEMNVSTLELGDSALYLCASSLDGGHGYNEQFFGPGTRLTVL.